These T cell receptor beta chains were read from a single sample in a study of blood T cell repertoires in COVID-19. Some clones are missing from TCRdb's copy, which holds only in-frame ones; the method was immunoSEQ multiplex PCR. The sample comprises about 160,000 clones, 85% to 95% of which are singletons, and roughly 1.9% rests with the top ten. Sequencing was carried out using peripheral blood. The receptors were gathered from a woman aged 55-75 years with COVID-19, enrolled during active disease. CDR3s include the opening cysteine and the closing phenylalanine or tryptophan. Fields, in order: V gene, J gene, D gene, clone size, CDR3 protein, CDR3 DNA. The D gene is left open where the match is weak. Clone size, where shown, is once, few, many, or a class for clones that have expanded.

TRBV25-1	TRBJ1-4	NA	NA	CASSGISGEKLFF	TGTGCCAGCAGTGGGATTTCAGGGGAAAAACTGTTTTTT
TRBV27	TRBJ2-7	NA	NA	CASRGVGMEGRTYEQYF	TGTGCCAGCAGAGGGGTGGGGATGGAGGGCAGAACCTACGAGCAGTACTTC
TRBV7-9	TRBJ1-6	TRBD1	NA	CASSLQGENSPLHF	TGTGCCAGCAGCTTACAGGGGGAGAATTCACCCCTCCACTTT
TRBV18	TRBJ1-1	NA	NA	CASSLRNTEAFF	TGTGCCAGCTCACTTAGGAACACTGAAGCTTTCTTT
TRBV6-5	TRBJ1-4	NA	NA	CASVSWSGANEKLFF	TGTGCCAGCGTATCGTGGAGTGGTGCTAATGAAAAACTGTTTTTT
TRBV29-1	TRBJ2-5	NA	NA	CSPSDRAGETQYF	TGCAGCCCAAGTGACAGGGCGGGGGAGACCCAGTACTTC
TRBV6-2/TRBV6-3	TRBJ1-5	NA	NA	CASSFTQDQPQHF	TGTGCCAGCAGTTTTACACAGGATCAGCCCCAGCATTTT
TRBV6-6	TRBJ2-7	TRBD1	NA	CASSWGQGAYSYEQYF	TGTGCCAGCAGTTGGGGGCAGGGGGCGTACTCCTACGAGCAGTACTTC
TRBV11-2	TRBJ2-5	NA	NA	CASSLGSGSQETQYF	TGTGCCAGCAGCTTAGGGAGCGGCAGCCAAGAGACCCAGTACTTC
TRBV30	TRBJ1-3	NA	NA	CAWSDIVRSGNTIYF	TGTGCCTGGAGTGACATTGTGCGGTCTGGAAACACCATATATTTT
TRBV30	TRBJ1-6	NA	NA	CAWNERRGDRSPLHF	TGTGCCTGGAACGAGCGGCGGGGGGATCGTTCACCCCTCCATTTT
TRBV7-2	TRBJ1-1	TRBD1	NA	CASSLSGGENTEAFF	TGTGCCAGCAGCTTATCAGGGGGAGAGAACACTGAAGCTTTCTTT
TRBV4-1	TRBJ2-6	NA	NA	CASSQEVRAGSGANVLTF	TGCGCCAGCAGCCAAGAGGTCAGGGCTGGCTCTGGGGCCAACGTCCTGACTTTC
TRBV11-2	TRBJ1-1	TRBD1	NA	CASSSRDLDRADTEAFF	TGTGCCAGCAGCTCGAGGGACCTCGACAGGGCTGACACTGAAGCTTTCTTT
TRBV6-2/TRBV6-3	TRBJ1-2	TRBD1	NA	CASSQGQIYGYTF	TGTGCCAGCAGCCAGGGACAGATCTATGGCTACACCTTC
TRBV7-9	TRBJ1-1	NA	NA	CASSLAANTEAFF	TGTGCCAGCAGCTTAGCGGCGAACACTGAAGCTTTCTTT
TRBV15	TRBJ2-7	TRBD2	NA	CATSRDRGGGGQYF	TGTGCCACCAGCAGAGATCGGGGGGGTGGAGGGCAGTACTTC
TRBV10-3	TRBJ1-3	NA	NA	CAISEGRDTGNTIYF	TGTGCCATCAGTGAAGGGAGGGACACTGGAAACACCATATATTTT
TRBV15	TRBJ1-2	TRBD1	NA	CATSRDRVIGYTF	TGTGCCACCAGCAGGGACAGGGTAATTGGCTACACCTTC
TRBV7-9	TRBJ1-6	NA	NA	CASTSTTGSPLHF	TGTGCCAGCACCTCCACGACGGGATCCCCCCTCCACTTT
TRBV19	TRBJ1-5	TRBD1	NA	CASREGTGNQPQHF	TGTGCCAGTAGAGAAGGGACAGGGAACCAGCCCCAGCATTTT
TRBV15	TRBJ1-1	NA	NA	CATSRDMNTEAFF	TGTGCCACCAGCAGGGACATGAACACTGAAGCTTTCTTT
TRBV11-2	TRBJ2-3	TRBD2	NA	CASSLEARGGIDTQYF	TGTGCCAGCAGCTTAGAGGCGCGGGGGGGAATAGATACGCAGTATTTT
TRBV18	TRBJ1-5	NA	NA	CASSPVRGRYQPQHF	TGTGCCAGCTCACCAGTCCGGGGGAGGTATCAGCCCCAGCATTTT
TRBV19	TRBJ2-4	NA	NA	CASRDRLAKNIQYF	TGTGCCAGTAGGGACAGACTAGCCAAAAACATTCAGTACTTC
TRBV18	TRBJ1-5	NA	NA	CASSPAGDNQPQHF	TGTGCCAGCTCACCGGCAGGGGACAATCAGCCCCAGCATTTT
TRBV7-2	TRBJ1-2	NA	NA	CASSLPGYRGYTF	TGTGCCAGCAGCCTTCCAGGATACCGCGGCTACACCTTC
TRBV6-5	TRBJ2-3	NA	NA	CASIRVSRAGDTQYF	TGTGCCAGCATCCGGGTATCCAGGGCCGGAGATACGCAGTATTTT
TRBV6-2/TRBV6-3	TRBJ1-2	TRBD1	NA	CASSPGTGGADGYTF	TGTGCCAGCAGCCCTGGGACAGGGGGCGCGGATGGCTACACCTTC
TRBV4-1	TRBJ1-4	TRBD1	NA	CASSQDYTDRGVAGEKLFF	TGCGCCAGCAGCCAAGATTACACTGACAGGGGGGTTGCTGGCGAAAAACTGTTTTTT
TRBV25-1	TRBJ1-2	NA	NA	CASSAQGPYGYTF	TGTGCCAGCAGTGCTCAGGGCCCCTATGGCTACACCTTC
TRBV18	TRBJ1-3	TRBD1	NA	CASSSIQQGARTGNTIYF	TGTGCCAGCTCATCTATCCAACAGGGGGCGAGAACTGGAAACACCATATATTTT
TRBV7-9	TRBJ1-1	TRBD1	NA	CASSYRATGFAEAFF	TGTGCCAGCAGCTACCGGGCGACAGGGTTTGCTGAAGCTTTCTTT
TRBV7-2	TRBJ1-5	TRBD1	NA	CASSLEGAVSQPQHF	TGTGCCAGCAGCTTAGAGGGGGCAGTTAGTCAGCCCCAGCATTTT
TRBV19	TRBJ2-2	TRBD2	NA	CASSTNSGGTGELFF	TGTGCCAGTAGTACTAATAGCGGGGGTACCGGGGAGCTGTTTTTT
TRBV9	TRBJ2-6	NA	NA	CASSVDISGANVLTF	TGTGCCAGCAGCGTAGACATTTCTGGGGCCAACGTCCTGACTTTC
TRBV18	TRBJ2-3	NA	NA	CASSPVQGYRRPTDTQYF	TGTGCCAGCTCACCAGTCCAGGGCTACAGACGACCCACAGATACGCAGTATTTT
TRBV5-1	TRBJ1-1	NA	NA	CASSLSRDTEAFF	TGCGCCAGCAGCTTGAGCAGGGACACTGAAGCTTTCTTT
TRBV6-2/TRBV6-3	TRBJ1-2	NA	NA	CASSYMGPYGYTF	TGTGCCAGCAGTTACATGGGCCCCTATGGCTACACCTTC
TRBV19	TRBJ1-1	TRBD1	NA	CARVQGPLNTEAFF	TGTGCCAGGGTACAGGGGCCCCTGAACACTGAAGCTTTCTTT
TRBV11-2	TRBJ1-5	NA	NA	CASSFGGSNQPQHF	TGTGCCAGCAGTTTCGGAGGGAGCAATCAGCCCCAGCATTTT
TRBV7-3	TRBJ1-6	NA	NA	CASSLQGGRGNSPLHF	TGTGCCAGCAGCTTACAGGGCGGTCGTGGAAATTCACCCCTCCACTTT
TRBV7-2	TRBJ2-7	NA	once	CASSSYSQGSEEQYF	TGTGCCAGCAGCTCCTACTCTCAGGGGTCTGAGGAGCAGTACTTC
TRBV5-4	TRBJ2-2	NA	NA	CASSLMGGAPTGELFF	TGTGCCAGCAGCTTGATGGGGGGGGCCCCCACCGGGGAGCTGTTTTTT
TRBV18	TRBJ1-1	NA	NA	CASSPLGRVHTEAFF	TGTGCCAGCTCACCATTGGGCAGGGTCCACACTGAAGCTTTCTTT
TRBV11-3	TRBJ2-1	NA	NA	CASSLTTSAEQFF	TGTGCCAGCAGCCTCACGACTAGTGCTGAGCAGTTCTTC
TRBV6-5	TRBJ1-5	TRBD1	NA	CASSYRDRGLQPQHF	TGTGCCAGCAGTTACCGGGACAGGGGGCTTCAGCCCCAGCATTTT
TRBV29-1	TRBJ2-5	NA	once	CSVETPGEGRGEYF	TGCAGCGTTGAAACCCCGGGTGAGGGGAGGGGGGAGTACTTC
TRBV28	TRBJ1-1	TRBD1	NA	CASTLTGGRNTEAFF	TGTGCCAGCACCTTGACAGGGGGGAGGAACACTGAAGCTTTCTTT
TRBV12-3/TRBV12-4	TRBJ1-2	NA	NA	CASSFDTDYGYTF	TGTGCCAGCAGTTTCGACACGGACTATGGCTACACCTTC
TRBV5-4	TRBJ1-2	NA	NA	CASSSDSGYTF	TGTGCCAGCAGCTCCGACAGTGGCTACACCTTC